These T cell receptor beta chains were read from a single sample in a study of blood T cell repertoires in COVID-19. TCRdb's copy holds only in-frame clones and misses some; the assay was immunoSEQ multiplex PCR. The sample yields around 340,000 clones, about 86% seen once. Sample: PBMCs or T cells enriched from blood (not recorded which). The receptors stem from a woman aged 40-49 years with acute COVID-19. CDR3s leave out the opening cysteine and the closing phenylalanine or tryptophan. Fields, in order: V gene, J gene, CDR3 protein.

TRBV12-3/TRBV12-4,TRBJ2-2,ASSFYPGELF
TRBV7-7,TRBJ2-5,ATGGQETQY
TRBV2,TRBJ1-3,ASRAGSSGNTIY
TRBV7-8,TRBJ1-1,ASSLRLRTNTEAF
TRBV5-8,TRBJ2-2,ASSLFVLGRTGELF
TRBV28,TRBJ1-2,ASSFPGTGPTSGYT
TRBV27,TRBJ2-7,ASSPRLASEQY
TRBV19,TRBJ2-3,ASSKLNYYSTDTQY
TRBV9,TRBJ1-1,ASSVGQVPSSQAF
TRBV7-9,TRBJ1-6,ASSSRTGDNSPLH
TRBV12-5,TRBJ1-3,ASGPGTGSGNTIY
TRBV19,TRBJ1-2,ASSIGGASNYGYT
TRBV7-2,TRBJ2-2,ASISENTGELF
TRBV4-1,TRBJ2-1,ASSQDRTSGWDEQF
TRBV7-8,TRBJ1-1,ASSANLGFFTEAF
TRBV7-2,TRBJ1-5,ASSVSGAGNQPQH
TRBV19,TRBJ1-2,ASSIERNYGYT
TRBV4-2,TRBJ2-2,ASSQIVRGVAGELF
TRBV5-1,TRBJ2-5,ASSTRQGLETQY
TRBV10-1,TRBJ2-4,ASRAGTGPAKNIQY
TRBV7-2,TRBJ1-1,ASSLGQGITEAF
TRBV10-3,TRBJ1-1,AISESAGKAF
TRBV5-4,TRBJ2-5,ASSFQGLLETQY
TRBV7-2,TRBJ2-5,ASSRGTEETQY
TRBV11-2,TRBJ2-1,ASSLDSGPLHNEQF
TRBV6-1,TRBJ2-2,ASSAGAGGTGELF
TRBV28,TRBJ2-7,ASSSSSSGTDSYEQY
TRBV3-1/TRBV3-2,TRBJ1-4,ASSARGQEKLF
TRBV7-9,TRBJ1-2,ASSLPGQGAFNYGYT
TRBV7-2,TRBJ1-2,ASSLDVSQVPSNYGYT
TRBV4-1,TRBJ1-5,ASSQGWTLQPQH
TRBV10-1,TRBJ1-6,ASSVAGTGGSPLH
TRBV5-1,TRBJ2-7,ASSRDREYEQY
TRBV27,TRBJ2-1,ASNRKGGEQF
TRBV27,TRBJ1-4,ASSLSFGGQGAARGQGEKLF
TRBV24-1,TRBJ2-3,ATSDTGTSTDTQY
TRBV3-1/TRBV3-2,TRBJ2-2,ASSLDRGPSGELF
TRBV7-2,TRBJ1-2,ASSLENAGLGYGYT
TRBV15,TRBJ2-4,ATSRDPGDGINIQY